One TCR beta chain is described in this entry. What it binds is unknown. Both 60 Vbeta primers and 13 Jbeta primers went into the PCR. Profiled with immunoSEQ multiplex PCR; TCRdb holds only in-frame clones, not every one. The sample consists of 150,000 to 170,000 clones, approximately 80% of them appearing once. The data originate from a study of cytomegalovirus exposure and HLA in healthy donors. Notes on the study in general: It was assumed in the presence/absence analyses that sequencing depth was roughly uniform across donors. A list of approximately 160 TCR beta chains associated with cytomegalovirus was given.

The CDR3 has 15 residues. Germline V lookup: CDR1 MNHEY, CDR2 SMNVEV (reference sequence). With V trimmed by 8 bases and J by 3 bases, 12 bases remained unmatched. The source is a woman aged 40-49 years in good health and CMV-seronegative. Sequenced input: PBMCs. V gene TRBV27 combines with J gene TRBJ2-7, with 8 bases identical to TRBD1. The DNA for the CDR3 is TGTGCCAGCTCTATGACAGGGGTCCTTAGCTACGAGCAGTACTTC. It specifies CASSMTGVLSYEQYF.